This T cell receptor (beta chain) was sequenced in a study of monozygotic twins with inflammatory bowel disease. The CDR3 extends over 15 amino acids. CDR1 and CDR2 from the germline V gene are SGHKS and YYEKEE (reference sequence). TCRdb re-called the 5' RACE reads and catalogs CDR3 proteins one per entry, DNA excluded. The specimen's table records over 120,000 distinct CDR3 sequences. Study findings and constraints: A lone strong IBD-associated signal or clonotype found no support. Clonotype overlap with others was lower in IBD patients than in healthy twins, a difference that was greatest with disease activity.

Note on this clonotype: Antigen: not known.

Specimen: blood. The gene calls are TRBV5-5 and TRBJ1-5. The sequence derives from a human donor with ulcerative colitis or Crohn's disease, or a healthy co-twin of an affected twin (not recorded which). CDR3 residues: CASSGRVGGDQPQHF.